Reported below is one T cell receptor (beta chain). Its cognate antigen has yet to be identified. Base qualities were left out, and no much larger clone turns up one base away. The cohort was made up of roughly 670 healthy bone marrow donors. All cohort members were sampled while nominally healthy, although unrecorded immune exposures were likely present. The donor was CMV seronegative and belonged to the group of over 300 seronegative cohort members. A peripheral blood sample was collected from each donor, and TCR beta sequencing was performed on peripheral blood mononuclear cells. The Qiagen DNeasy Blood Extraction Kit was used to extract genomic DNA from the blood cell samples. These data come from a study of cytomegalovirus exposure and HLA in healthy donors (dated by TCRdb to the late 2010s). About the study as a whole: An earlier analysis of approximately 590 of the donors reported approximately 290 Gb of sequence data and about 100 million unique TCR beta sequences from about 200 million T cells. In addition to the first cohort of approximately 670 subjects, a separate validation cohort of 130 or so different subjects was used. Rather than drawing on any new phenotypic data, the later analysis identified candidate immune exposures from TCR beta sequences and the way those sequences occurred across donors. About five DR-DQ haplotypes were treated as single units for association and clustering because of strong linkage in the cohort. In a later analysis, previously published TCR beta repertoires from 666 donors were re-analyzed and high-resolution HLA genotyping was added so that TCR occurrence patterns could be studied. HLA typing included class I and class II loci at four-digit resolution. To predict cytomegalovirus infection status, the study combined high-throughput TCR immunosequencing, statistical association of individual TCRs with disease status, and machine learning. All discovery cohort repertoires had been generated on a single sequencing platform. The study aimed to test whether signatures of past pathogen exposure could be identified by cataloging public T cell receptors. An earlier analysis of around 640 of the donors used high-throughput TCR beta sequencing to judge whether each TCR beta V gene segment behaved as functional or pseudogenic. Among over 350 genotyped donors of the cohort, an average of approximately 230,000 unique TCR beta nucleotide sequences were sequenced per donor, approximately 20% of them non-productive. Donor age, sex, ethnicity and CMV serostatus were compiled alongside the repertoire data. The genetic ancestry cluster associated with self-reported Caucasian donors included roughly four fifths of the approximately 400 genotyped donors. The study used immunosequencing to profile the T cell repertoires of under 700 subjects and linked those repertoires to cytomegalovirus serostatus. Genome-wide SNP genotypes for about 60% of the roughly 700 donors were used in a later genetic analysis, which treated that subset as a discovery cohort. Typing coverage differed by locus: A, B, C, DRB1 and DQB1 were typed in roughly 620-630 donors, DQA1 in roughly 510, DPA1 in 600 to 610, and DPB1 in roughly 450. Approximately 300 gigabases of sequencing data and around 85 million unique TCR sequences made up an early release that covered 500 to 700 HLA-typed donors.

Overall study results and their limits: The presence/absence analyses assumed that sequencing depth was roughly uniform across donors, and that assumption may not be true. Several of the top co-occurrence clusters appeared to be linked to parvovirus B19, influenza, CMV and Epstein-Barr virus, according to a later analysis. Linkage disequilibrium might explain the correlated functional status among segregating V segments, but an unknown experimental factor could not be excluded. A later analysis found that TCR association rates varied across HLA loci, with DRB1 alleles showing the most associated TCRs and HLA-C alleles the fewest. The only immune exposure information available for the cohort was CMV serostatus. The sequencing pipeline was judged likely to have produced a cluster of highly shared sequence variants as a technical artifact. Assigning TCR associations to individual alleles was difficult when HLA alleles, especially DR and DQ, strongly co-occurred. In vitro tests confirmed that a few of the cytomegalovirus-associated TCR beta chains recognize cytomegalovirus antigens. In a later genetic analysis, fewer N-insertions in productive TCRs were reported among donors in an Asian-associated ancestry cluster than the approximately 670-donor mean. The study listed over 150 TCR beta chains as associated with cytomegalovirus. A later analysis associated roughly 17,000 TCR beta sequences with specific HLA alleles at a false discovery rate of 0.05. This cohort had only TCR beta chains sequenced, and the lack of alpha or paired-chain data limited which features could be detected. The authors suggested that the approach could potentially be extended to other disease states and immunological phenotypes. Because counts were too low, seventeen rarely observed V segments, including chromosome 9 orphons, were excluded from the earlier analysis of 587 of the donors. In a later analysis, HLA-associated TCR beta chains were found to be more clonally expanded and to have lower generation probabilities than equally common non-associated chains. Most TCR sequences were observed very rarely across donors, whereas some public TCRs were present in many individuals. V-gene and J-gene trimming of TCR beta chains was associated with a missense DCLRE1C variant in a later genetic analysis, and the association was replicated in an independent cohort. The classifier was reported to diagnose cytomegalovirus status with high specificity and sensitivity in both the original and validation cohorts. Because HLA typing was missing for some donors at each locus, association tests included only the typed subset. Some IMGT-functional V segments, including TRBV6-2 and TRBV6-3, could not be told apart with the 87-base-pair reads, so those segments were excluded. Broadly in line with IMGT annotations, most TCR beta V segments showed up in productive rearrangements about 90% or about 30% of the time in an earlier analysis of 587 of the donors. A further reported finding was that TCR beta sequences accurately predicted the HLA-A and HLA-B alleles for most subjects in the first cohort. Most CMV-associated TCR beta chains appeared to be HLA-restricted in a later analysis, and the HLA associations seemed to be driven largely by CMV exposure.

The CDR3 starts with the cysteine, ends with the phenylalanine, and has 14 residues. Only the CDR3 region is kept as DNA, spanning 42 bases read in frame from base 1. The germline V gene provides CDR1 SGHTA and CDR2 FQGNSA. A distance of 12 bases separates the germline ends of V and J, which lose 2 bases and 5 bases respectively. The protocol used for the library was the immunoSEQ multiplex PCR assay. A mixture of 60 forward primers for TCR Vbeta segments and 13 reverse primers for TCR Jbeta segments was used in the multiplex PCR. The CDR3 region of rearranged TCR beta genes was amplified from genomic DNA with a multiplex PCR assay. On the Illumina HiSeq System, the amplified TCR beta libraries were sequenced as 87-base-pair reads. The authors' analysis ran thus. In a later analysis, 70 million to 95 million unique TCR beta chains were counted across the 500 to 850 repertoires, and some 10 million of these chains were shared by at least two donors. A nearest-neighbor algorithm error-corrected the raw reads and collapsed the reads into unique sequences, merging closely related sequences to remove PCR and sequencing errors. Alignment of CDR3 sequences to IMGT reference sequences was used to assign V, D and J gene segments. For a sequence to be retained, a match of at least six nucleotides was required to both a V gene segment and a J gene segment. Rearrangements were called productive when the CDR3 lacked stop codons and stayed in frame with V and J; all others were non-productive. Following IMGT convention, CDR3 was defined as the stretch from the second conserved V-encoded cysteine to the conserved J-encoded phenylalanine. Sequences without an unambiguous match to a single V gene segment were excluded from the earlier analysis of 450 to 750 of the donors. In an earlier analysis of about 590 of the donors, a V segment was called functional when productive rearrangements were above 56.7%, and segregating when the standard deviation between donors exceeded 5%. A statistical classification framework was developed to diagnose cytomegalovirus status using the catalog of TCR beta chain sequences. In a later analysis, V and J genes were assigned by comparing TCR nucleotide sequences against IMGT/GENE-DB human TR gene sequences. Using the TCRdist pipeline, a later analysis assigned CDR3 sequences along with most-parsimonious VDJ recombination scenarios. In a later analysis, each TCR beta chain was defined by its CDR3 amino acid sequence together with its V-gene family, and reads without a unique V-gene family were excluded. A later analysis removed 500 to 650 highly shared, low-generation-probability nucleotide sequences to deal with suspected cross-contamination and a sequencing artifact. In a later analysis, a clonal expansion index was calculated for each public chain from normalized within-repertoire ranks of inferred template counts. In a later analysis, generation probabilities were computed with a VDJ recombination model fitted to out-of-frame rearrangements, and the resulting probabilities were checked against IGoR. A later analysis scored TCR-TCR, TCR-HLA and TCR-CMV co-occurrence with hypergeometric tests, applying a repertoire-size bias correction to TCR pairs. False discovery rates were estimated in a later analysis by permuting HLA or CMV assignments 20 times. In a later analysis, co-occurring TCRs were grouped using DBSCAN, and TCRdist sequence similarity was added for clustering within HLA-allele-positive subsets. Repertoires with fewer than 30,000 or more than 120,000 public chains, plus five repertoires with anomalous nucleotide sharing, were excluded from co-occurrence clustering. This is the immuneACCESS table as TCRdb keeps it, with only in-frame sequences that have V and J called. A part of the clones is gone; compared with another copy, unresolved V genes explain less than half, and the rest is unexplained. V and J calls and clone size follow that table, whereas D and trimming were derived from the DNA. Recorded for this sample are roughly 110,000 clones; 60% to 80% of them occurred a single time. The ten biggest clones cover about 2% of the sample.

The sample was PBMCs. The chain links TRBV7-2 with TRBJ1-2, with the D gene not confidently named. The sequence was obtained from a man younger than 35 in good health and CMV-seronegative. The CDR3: CASSLRGLNYGYTF. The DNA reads TGTGCCAGCAGCTTAAGAGGGTTAAATTATGGCTACACCTTC.